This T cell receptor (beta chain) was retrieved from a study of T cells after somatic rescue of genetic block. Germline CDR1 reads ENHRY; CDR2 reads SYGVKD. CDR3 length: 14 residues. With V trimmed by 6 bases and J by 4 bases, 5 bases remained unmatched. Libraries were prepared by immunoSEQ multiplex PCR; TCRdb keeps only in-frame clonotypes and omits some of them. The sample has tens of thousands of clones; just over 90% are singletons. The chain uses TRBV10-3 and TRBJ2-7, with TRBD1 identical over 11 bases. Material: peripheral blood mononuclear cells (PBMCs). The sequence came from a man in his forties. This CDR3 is CAIRDGTGGYEQYF. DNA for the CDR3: TGTGCCATCAGGGACGGGACAGGGGGATACGAGCAGTACTTC.